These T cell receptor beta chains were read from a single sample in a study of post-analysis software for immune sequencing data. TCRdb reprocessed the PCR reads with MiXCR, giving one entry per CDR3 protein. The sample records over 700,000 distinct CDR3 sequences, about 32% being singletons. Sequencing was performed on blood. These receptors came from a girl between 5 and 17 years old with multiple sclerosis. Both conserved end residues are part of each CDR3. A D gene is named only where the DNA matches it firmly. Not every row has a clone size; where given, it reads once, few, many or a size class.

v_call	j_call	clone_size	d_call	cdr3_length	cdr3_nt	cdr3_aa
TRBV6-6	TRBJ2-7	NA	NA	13	TGTGCCAGCAGGGTTGGGCCGGTAGGCGAGCAGTACTTC	CASRVGPVGEQYF
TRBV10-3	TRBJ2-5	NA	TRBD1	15	TGTGCCATCAGTCCCAACCGGGACAGGGTCGAGACCCAGTACTTC	CAISPNRDRVETQYF
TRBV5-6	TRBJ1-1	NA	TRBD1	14	TGTGCCAGCAGCGAGGACAGGGTGGACACTGAAGCTTTCTTT	CASSEDRVDTEAFF
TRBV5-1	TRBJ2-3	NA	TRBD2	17	TGCGCCAGCAGCTTGGTTACTAGCGGGGGTCGGACAGATACGCAGTATTTT	CASSLVTSGGRTDTQYF
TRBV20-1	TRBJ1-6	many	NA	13	TGCAGTGCTTTTTCACGAATTAATTCACCCCTCCACTTT	CSAFSRINSPLHF
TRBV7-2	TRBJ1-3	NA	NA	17	TGTGCCAGCAGCTTACACAGGACAGCTATCTCTGGAAACACCATATATTTT	CASSLHRTAISGNTIYF
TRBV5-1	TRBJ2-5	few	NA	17	TGCGCCAGCAGCCGGATAGGCGGGACCACCCTCCAAGAGACCCAGTACTTC	CASSRIGGTTLQETQYF
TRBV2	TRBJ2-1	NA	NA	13	TGTGCCAGCAGCTGGGGGCTAGGAAATGAGCAGTTCTTC	CASSWGLGNEQFF
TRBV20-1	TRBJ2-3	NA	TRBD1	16	TGCAGTGGACAACCCGATCCGGGACAGAGCACAGATACGCAGTATTTT	CSGQPDPGQSTDTQYF
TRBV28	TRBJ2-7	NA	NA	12	TGTGCCAGCAGTTCCCTGACCTACGAGCAGTACTTC	CASSSLTYEQYF
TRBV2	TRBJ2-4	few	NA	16	TGTGCCAGCAGTGAAAGTTCCGGGGCATTCGCGAACATCCAGTACTTC	CASSESSGAFANIQYF
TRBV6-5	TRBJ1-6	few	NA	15	TGTGCCAGCAGGGGGACAACCCGGGGCGATTCACCCCTCCACTTT	CASRGTTRGDSPLHF
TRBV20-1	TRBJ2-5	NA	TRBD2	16	TGCAGCGCGAGTCTTCTCGCGGGAGGGCCTCGAGAGACCCAGTACTTC	CSASLLAGGPRETQYF
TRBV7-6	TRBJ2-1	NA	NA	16	TGTGCCAGCAGCTTTGAGCTGGGGGGCACCTACAATGAGCAGTTCTTC	CASSFELGGTYNEQFF
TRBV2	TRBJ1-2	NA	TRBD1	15	TGTGCCAGCAGGGACCCCGGGACAGGGGTCTATGGCTACACCTTC	CASRDPGTGVYGYTF
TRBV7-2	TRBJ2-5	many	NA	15	TGTGCCAGCAGCTCCCATGGGGAGTACCAAGAGACCCAGTACTTC	CASSSHGEYQETQYF
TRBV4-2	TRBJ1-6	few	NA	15	TGTGCCAGCAGCCAAGTAGCCGCTAATAATTCACCCCTCCACTTT	CASSQVAANNSPLHF
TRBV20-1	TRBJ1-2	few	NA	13	TGCAGTGCTATGAAGCCGGGGGCTTATGGCTACACCTTC	CSAMKPGAYGYTF
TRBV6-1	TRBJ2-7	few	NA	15	TGTGCCAGCAGTGAGCCTGGCACTGGAAGCTACGAGCAGTACTTC	CASSEPGTGSYEQYF
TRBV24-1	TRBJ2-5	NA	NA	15	TGTGCCACCAGTGACCCGTCAGGATACCAAGAGACCCAGTACTTC	CATSDPSGYQETQYF
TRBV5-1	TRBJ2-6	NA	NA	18	TGCGCCAGCAGCTTGAAGGCAATCGGAGACTCTGGGGCCAACGTCCTGACTTTC	CASSLKAIGDSGANVLTF
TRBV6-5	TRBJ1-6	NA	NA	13	TGTGCCAGTTCCTCCGGACTCGCCTTCCCCCTCCACTTT	CASSSGLAFPLHF
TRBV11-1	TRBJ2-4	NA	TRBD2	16	TGTGCCAGCAGCTTAGAAGCGGGGCAAGCCAAAAACATTCAGTACTTC	CASSLEAGQAKNIQYF
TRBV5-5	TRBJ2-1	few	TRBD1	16	TGTGCCAGCAGCTACGACCAGACAGGGTGGACGAATGAGCAGTTCTTC	CASSYDQTGWTNEQFF
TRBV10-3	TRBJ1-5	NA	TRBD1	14	TGTGCCATCAGTGAGTCACAGGGGGATCAGCCCCAGCATTTT	CAISESQGDQPQHF
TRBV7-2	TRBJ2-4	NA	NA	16	TGTGCCAGCAGCCCCCGGACCCTTATAGCCAAAAACATTCAGTACTTC	CASSPRTLIAKNIQYF
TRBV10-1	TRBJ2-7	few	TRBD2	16	TGCGCCAGCAGTCCAAGTGTAGCGGGTGGAGGGTACGAGCAGTACTTC	CASSPSVAGGGYEQYF
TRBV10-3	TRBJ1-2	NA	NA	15	TGTGCCATCAGTGAGTCGGGCATGCGGGACTATGGCTACACCTTC	CAISESGMRDYGYTF
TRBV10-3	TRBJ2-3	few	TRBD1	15	TGTGCCGCCGCGAAAGGACAGGTTTCGACAGATACGCAGTATTTT	CAAAKGQVSTDTQYF
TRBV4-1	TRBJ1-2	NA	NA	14	TGCGCCAGCAGCCAGGGGACCCTCGTGGGAGGCTACACCTTC	CASSQGTLVGGYTF
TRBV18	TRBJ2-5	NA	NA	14	TGTGCCAGCTCACCCTCGGGACTTCAAGAGACCCAGTACTTC	CASSPSGLQETQYF
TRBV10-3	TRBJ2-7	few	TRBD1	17	TGTGCCATCAGTGAGCTGAACCCGGGACAGGGCGCTCAGGAGCAGTACTTC	CAISELNPGQGAQEQYF
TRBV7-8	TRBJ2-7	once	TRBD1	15	TGTGCCAGCAGCTTAGAGGGACAGGGGGGGTACGAGCAGTACTTC	CASSLEGQGGYEQYF